This is a list of T cell receptor beta chains from one sample in a study of blood T cells in healthy people across ages. TCRdb analysed the 5' RACE reads with MiXCR anew, one entry per CDR3 protein. The profile shows approximately 810,000 distinct CDR3 sequences, 29% of them singletons. Input material: blood. The source is a woman older than 75 in good health. The CDR3 runs from the conserved cysteine through the conserved F or W. The D gene is left open where the match is weak. Rows give clone size only sometimes, using once, few, many, or a class for an expanded clone.

clone size: .
CDR3 length: 12
V gene: TRBV7-8
J gene: TRBJ1-2
D gene: .
CDR3 protein: CASSNSGRGYTF
CDR3 DNA: TGTGCCAGCAGTAATTCAGGGAGAGGCTACACCTTC

clone size: .
CDR3 length: 14
V gene: TRBV15
J gene: TRBJ2-1
D gene: TRBD2
CDR3 protein: CATSSGGAYNEQFF
CDR3 DNA: TGTGCCACCAGCAGCGGGGGGGCCTACAATGAGCAGTTCTTC

clone size: .
CDR3 length: 11
V gene: TRBV20-1
J gene: TRBJ1-1
D gene: .
CDR3 protein: CSTTGSTEAFF
CDR3 DNA: TGCAGTACTACGGGGAGCACTGAAGCTTTCTTT

clone size: many
CDR3 length: 16
V gene: TRBV20-1
J gene: TRBJ2-7
D gene: TRBD2
CDR3 protein: CSARDRGGRIPYEQYF
CDR3 DNA: TGCAGTGCTAGAGATCGGGGGGGCAGAATCCCCTACGAGCAGTACTTC

clone size: .
CDR3 length: 13
V gene: TRBV29-1
J gene: TRBJ2-7
D gene: .
CDR3 protein: CSVEGVGAYEQYF
CDR3 DNA: TGCAGCGTTGAGGGCGTGGGGGCGTACGAGCAGTACTTC

clone size: many
CDR3 length: 12
V gene: TRBV5-1
J gene: TRBJ2-5
D gene: .
CDR3 protein: CASSPDTETQYF
CDR3 DNA: TGCGCCAGCAGCCCTGACACGGAGACCCAGTACTTC

clone size: many
CDR3 length: 13
V gene: TRBV7-8
J gene: TRBJ2-7
D gene: TRBD1
CDR3 protein: CASSFPGGREQYF
CDR3 DNA: TGTGCCAGCAGCTTCCCAGGGGGCCGCGAGCAGTACTTC

clone size: many
CDR3 length: 14
V gene: TRBV7-2
J gene: TRBJ1-2
D gene: .
CDR3 protein: CASSLGATNYGYTF
CDR3 DNA: TGTGCCAGCAGCTTAGGGGCCACAAACTATGGCTACACCTTC

clone size: many
CDR3 length: 13
V gene: TRBV18
J gene: TRBJ1-2
D gene: .
CDR3 protein: CASSPDGNYGYTF
CDR3 DNA: TGTGCCAGCAGCCCGGACGGGAACTATGGCTACACCTTC

clone size: .
CDR3 length: 15
V gene: TRBV7-2
J gene: TRBJ2-5
D gene: TRBD1
CDR3 protein: CASSPGATGGGTQYF
CDR3 DNA: TGTGCCAGCAGCCCTGGAGCAACAGGGGGCGGGACCCAGTACTTC

clone size: few
CDR3 length: 17
V gene: TRBV6-5
J gene: TRBJ2-1
D gene: TRBD2
CDR3 protein: CASSYAMTSGGYNEQFF
CDR3 DNA: TGTGCCAGCAGTTACGCCATGACTAGCGGGGGCTACAATGAGCAGTTCTTC

clone size: many
CDR3 length: 15
V gene: TRBV5-1
J gene: TRBJ2-3
D gene: .
CDR3 protein: CASSLAGAPADTQYF
CDR3 DNA: TGCGCCAGCAGCTTGGCCGGGGCACCCGCGGATACGCAGTATTTT

clone size: .
CDR3 length: 15
V gene: TRBV6-6
J gene: TRBJ2-5
D gene: TRBD2
CDR3 protein: CAGTQGLAGAETQYF
CDR3 DNA: TGTGCCGGCACCCAGGGACTAGCGGGGGCGGAGACCCAGTACTTC

clone size: many
CDR3 length: 16
V gene: TRBV7-2
J gene: TRBJ2-1
D gene: TRBD2
CDR3 protein: CASSLTSSGVYNEQFF
CDR3 DNA: TGTGCCAGCAGCTTAACATCTAGCGGGGTATACAATGAGCAGTTCTTC

clone size: .
CDR3 length: 16
V gene: TRBV20-1
J gene: TRBJ2-1
D gene: TRBD2
CDR3 protein: CSASPLTSGIYNEQFF
CDR3 DNA: TGCAGTGCTAGTCCGCTGACTAGCGGGATCTACAATGAGCAGTTCTTC

clone size: .
CDR3 length: 16
V gene: TRBV7-9
J gene: TRBJ2-4
D gene: TRBD2
CDR3 protein: CASSLGGKGRKNIQYF
CDR3 DNA: TGCGCCAGCAGCTTGGGAGGGAAGGGGCGAAAAAACATTCAGTACTTC

clone size: .
CDR3 length: 15
V gene: TRBV4-3
J gene: TRBJ1-3
D gene: .
CDR3 protein: CASSQHTSGVNTIYF
CDR3 DNA: TGCGCCAGCAGCCAACATACGTCAGGGGTAAACACCATATATTTT

clone size: many
CDR3 length: 11
V gene: TRBV6-2/TRBV6-3
J gene: TRBJ2-7
D gene: .
CDR3 protein: CASSYRDEQYF
CDR3 DNA: TGTGCCAGCAGTTACAGGGACGAGCAGTACTTC

clone size: many
CDR3 length: 14
V gene: TRBV7-2
J gene: TRBJ1-4
D gene: TRBD1
CDR3 protein: CASSSGQVGEKLFF
CDR3 DNA: TGTGCCAGCAGCTCCGGACAGGTGGGGGAAAAACTGTTTTTT

clone size: .
CDR3 length: 16
V gene: TRBV18
J gene: TRBJ2-3
D gene: .
CDR3 protein: CASPQPGRGATDTQYF
CDR3 DNA: TGTGCCAGCCCACAACCGGGACGGGGGGCTACAGATACGCAGTATTTT

clone size: many
CDR3 length: 13
V gene: TRBV5-1
J gene: TRBJ2-3
D gene: TRBD2
CDR3 protein: CASSWEGTDTQYF
CDR3 DNA: TGCGCCAGCAGCTGGGAGGGGACAGATACGCAGTATTTT

clone size: few
CDR3 length: 17
V gene: TRBV15
J gene: TRBJ1-6
D gene: .
CDR3 protein: CATSRDWVGTNNSPLHF
CDR3 DNA: TGTGCCACCAGCAGAGATTGGGTCGGAACCAATAATTCACCCCTCCACTTT

clone size: many
CDR3 length: 16
V gene: TRBV20-1
J gene: TRBJ2-1
D gene: TRBD2
CDR3 protein: CSARDPGGARDNEQFF
CDR3 DNA: TGCAGTGCTAGAGATCCCGGGGGGGCTAGAGACAATGAGCAGTTCTTC

clone size: .
CDR3 length: 15
V gene: TRBV18
J gene: TRBJ2-5
D gene: .
CDR3 protein: CASSPRSGQQETQYF
CDR3 DNA: TGTGCCAGCTCACCAAGATCCGGACAGCAAGAGACCCAGTACTTC

clone size: .
CDR3 length: 13
V gene: TRBV10-2
J gene: TRBJ2-5
D gene: .
CDR3 protein: CASRESGRLGQYF
CDR3 DNA: TGCGCCAGCAGGGAGTCGGGGAGGCTCGGGCAGTACTTC

clone size: .
CDR3 length: 15
V gene: TRBV6-2/TRBV6-3
J gene: TRBJ1-5
D gene: .
CDR3 protein: CASSYGSTGNQPQHF
CDR3 DNA: TGTGCCAGCAGTTACGGGAGCACGGGCAATCAGCCCCAGCATTTT

clone size: many
CDR3 length: 16
V gene: TRBV7-2
J gene: TRBJ2-5
D gene: TRBD1
CDR3 protein: CASRPPGTGNSGTQYF
CDR3 DNA: TGTGCCAGCAGACCCCCCGGGACAGGGAATTCGGGGACCCAGTACTTC

clone size: .
CDR3 length: 15
V gene: TRBV4-3
J gene: TRBJ2-5
D gene: TRBD1
CDR3 protein: CASSQRQGTYNEQYF
CDR3 DNA: TGCGCCAGCAGCCAAAGACAGGGTACCTACAATGAGCAGTACTTC

clone size: .
CDR3 length: 12
V gene: TRBV29-1
J gene: TRBJ2-1
D gene: .
CDR3 protein: CSVVWRTNEQFF
CDR3 DNA: TGCAGCGTTGTGTGGCGCACCAATGAGCAGTTCTTC